This T cell receptor (beta chain) emerged from a study of shared clonotypes between healthy human individuals. Concerning this clone itself: Antigen unknown.

CD45RO-negative, CCR7-selected cells formed the naive CD8 fraction, which excluded terminally differentiated effector memory CD45RA+ cells. Points from the study as a whole: Generation of non-shared clonotypes was less probable than generation of clonotypes shared by all four donors.

Study processing details: Filtering differed for immunoSEQ, which gave only junction sequences without quality scores. Profiling relied on immunoSEQ multiplex PCR, and the TCRdb table lists in-frame clones only, not all of them. That table furnishes V, J and clone size, whereas the DNA furnished D and trimming. The sample yields fewer than 1 million clones, about 96% seen once. With 5 bases removed from V and 7 bases from J, the gap between germline ends came to 18 bases. The CDR3 runs to 14 residues. The V gene's germline CDR1 is LNHDA and CDR2 SQIVND (reference sequence). The sample comprised naive CD8+ T cells sorted from blood. The clonotype originates from a man aged 25-40 years in good health. This chain joins TRBV19 and TRBJ2-7; maybe TRBD1 (5 bases). This chain's CDR3 is CASSGAAARREQYF. The CDR3 region has the DNA TGTGCCAGTAGTGGGGCAGCTGCCCGGCGAGAGCAGTACTTC.